The clone carrying this T cell receptor (beta chain) is a singleton in its sample. Per the study methods: By means of reference gene primer amplification, nucleated cell counts were estimated. The table came from immunoSEQ multiplex PCR; TCRdb's copy has only in-frame clones and leaves some out. The DNA was the basis for D and trimming; V, J and clone size are from that table. This table holds 250,000 or so clones, 75% to 85% found once. Germline CDR1 LNHDA, CDR2 SQIVND (reference sequence). This CDR3 has 16 residues. Trimming pared 10 bases from V and 0 bases from J, leaving 19 bases between. The data originate from a study of blood T cell repertoires in COVID-19. Study context: The samples span acute and convalescent COVID-19 from the United States, Italy and Spain. In each case, the material was cDNA or gDNA derived from T cells, B-cell-depleted T cells, or PBMCs.

This clonotype was obtained from a human donor in a cohort sampled during active COVID-19. Sequences were obtained from peripheral blood. The chain has TRBV19 and TRBJ1-3; a possible D gene is TRBD1 (5 bases). The CDR3 sequence: CATKGQGLSSGNTIYF. In nucleotides, the CDR3 is TGTGCCACCAAAGGTCAGGGCCTTAGCTCTGGAAACACCATATATTTT.